The entry below describes one TCR beta chain. Its antigen is not identified. Germline V gene sequence: CDR1 SGDLS, CDR2 YYNGEE. The J segment lost 4 bases and the V segment lost 3 bases, leaving 17 bases of the junction unmatched. This CDR3 is built from 18 residues. The sample belongs to a study of cytotoxic CD8 clonotypes in ibrutinib-treated CLL. At the level of the study: The study included roughly 10 relapsed/refractory and over 14 treatment-naive patients; 17 to 18 had IGHV unmutated disease.

Study observations and caveats: Rare overall, public clonotypes shrank or held steady under therapy. Baseline-level clonality went beyond age-matched healthy donors and moved in step with circulating CD8+ T-cell counts.

With sequencing, the targeted depth ranged from 1 in 200,000 to 1 in 1 million T cells. TCRdb keeps only in-frame clones here, not all; method: immunoSEQ multiplex PCR. The table shows roughly 200,000 clones, with just under 80% occurring only once. The TCR originated in a human donor with chronic lymphocytic leukemia. This specimen was PBMCs, taken after 12 months of ibrutinib treatment. This rearrangement joins TRBV9 to TRBJ2-3, with 7 bases lining up with TRBD2. CDR3 residues: CASSESTVLRERADTQYF. In DNA, the CDR3 is TGTGCCAGCAGCGAAAGTACGGTTTTGCGGGAGAGGGCAGATACGCAGTATTTT. Full variable domain (rest looked up from reference TRBV9 and TRBJ2-3): DSGVTQTPKHLITATGQRVTLRCSPRSGDLSVYWYQQSLDQGLQFLIQYYNGEERAKGNILERFSAQQFPDLHSELNLSSLELGDSALYFCASSESTVLRERADTQYFGPGTRLTVL.